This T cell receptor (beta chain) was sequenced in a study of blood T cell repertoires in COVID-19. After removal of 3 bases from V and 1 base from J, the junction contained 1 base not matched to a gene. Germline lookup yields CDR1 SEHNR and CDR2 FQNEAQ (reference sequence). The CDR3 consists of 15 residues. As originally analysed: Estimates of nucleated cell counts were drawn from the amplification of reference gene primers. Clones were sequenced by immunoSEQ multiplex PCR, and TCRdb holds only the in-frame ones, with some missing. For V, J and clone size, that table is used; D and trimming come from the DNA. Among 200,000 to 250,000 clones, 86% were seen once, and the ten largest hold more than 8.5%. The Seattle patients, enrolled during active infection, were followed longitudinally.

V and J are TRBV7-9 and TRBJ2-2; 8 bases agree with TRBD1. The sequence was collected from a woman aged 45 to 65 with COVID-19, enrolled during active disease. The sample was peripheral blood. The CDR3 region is CASSLGTGNTGELFF. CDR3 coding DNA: TGTGCCAGCAGCTTGGGGACAGGGAACACCGGGGAGCTGTTTTTT.